One and the same sample provided the 17 T cell receptor beta chains below, sequenced in a study of tumor and adjacent non-tumor tissue in lung cancer. The template was RNA from unsorted bulk tissue. Distant lung tissue was collected more than 3 cm away from the tumor edge. Three rounds of nested PCR, following a modified ARM-PCR protocol, produced the TCRbeta library. TCRdb recomputed calls from the multiplex PCR reads with MiXCR, one row per CDR3 protein. In the table there are fewer than 45,000 distinct CDR3 sequences, approximately 60% of which are singletons. Sequencing input: distant non-tumor lung tissue. The receptors originated from a woman in her thirties or forties with non-small cell lung cancer.

As regards this clonotype: The conserved phenylalanine or tryptophan normally closing the CDR3 is absent here, so this likely arose from a read error. The chain combines TRBV28 with TRBJ2-7; possibly TRBD1 for D (5 bases). The V end lost 6 bases, the J end lost 3 bases, and 15 bases lay between the germline ends. The CDR3 is 14 residues long. Germline CDR1 is MDHEN and CDR2 is SYDVKM. CDR3 DNA sequence: TGTGCCAGCAGACCAGGGTCAAGAAACTACGAGCAGTACCTC. This translates into CASRPGSRNYEQYL.

This clonotype was observed at least ten times. The chain uses TRBV20-1 and TRBJ1-1; 9 bases are shared with TRBD1. The CDR3 has 14 residues. Germline V gene sequence: CDR1 DFQATT, CDR2 SNEGSKA (reference sequence). V gave up 1 base and J gave up 6 bases; unmatched junction bases: 6. As DNA, the CDR3 is TGCAGTGCTAGAGCACAGGGACAGGGAGCTGAAGCTTTCTTT. It encodes CSARAQGQGAEAFF.

The chain's CDR3 is CSAPNPLAGGLLGGNEQFF. The CDR3 nucleotides are TGCAGTGCCCCAAACCCGCTAGCGGGGGGGCTCCTTGGGGGAAATGAGCAGTTCTTC. The chain combines TRBV20-1 with TRBJ2-1; 12 bases align to TRBD2. Trimming at V came to 6 bases and at J to 7 bases, leaving 22 bases not matched to a gene. CDR3 length equals 19 residues. Germline-derived CDR1 and CDR2 are DFQATT and SNEGSKA (reference sequence).

A note on this clonotype: An end of the junction does not agree with germline; a read error may underlie this. CDR3 loop: CSGRDRRWESSTDTQYF. In DNA form, the CDR3 reads TGCAGTGGTAGAGATAGACGATGGGAGTCTAGCACAGATACGCAGTATTTT. The chain employs TRBV20-1 and TRBJ2-3, with D perhaps TRBD2 (5 bases). This CDR3 is built from 17 residues. CDR1 and CDR2 (germline): DFQATT, SNEGSKA (reference sequence).

Comments on this clonotype: A much larger clone lies a single base off, so this may be a read error. Because the CDR3's place on the DNA is in doubt, the DNA is left out and the CDR3 is given as listed by TCRdb. The chain is built from TRBV10-2 and TRBJ2-5; the tabulated D call, TRBD1, remains unverified against the DNA. From germline, CDR1 is WSHSY and CDR2 SAAADI. The CDR3 is 15 residues long, ends included. This CDR3 is CASSESGRARETQYF.

This clonotype was found many times. J is TRBJ2-3 and V is TRBV4-1, with 9 bases matching TRBD1. CDR1 is MGHRA and CDR2 is YSYEKL in the germline V gene. V lost 0 bases to trimming and J lost 6 bases; unmatched junction nucleotides: 7. The CDR3 contains 16 residues. CDR3 coding DNA: TGCGCCAGCAGCCAAGATCCTGGGACAGGGTACGATACGCAGTATTTT. It codes for CASSQDPGTGYDTQYF.

A note on this clonotype: A much larger clone differs from this one at a single base, so this may be a read error. The gene calls are TRBV30 and TRBJ2-7, with unresolved D. CDR1 GTSNPN and CDR2 SVGIG come from the germline V gene (reference sequence). The CDR3 is made up of 14 amino acids. V gave up 0 bases and J gave up 9 bases, with 18 bases separating them. CDR3 sequence: CAWSVESLGNGQYF. The CDR3 DNA is TGTGCCTGGAGTGTTGAATCACTTGGAAATGGGCAGTACTTC.

The sample holds many counts of this clonotype. V and J are TRBV14 and TRBJ2-3; 9 positions agree with TRBD2. V lost 2 bases to trimming and J lost 5 bases; unmatched junction nucleotides: 17. Per germline, CDR1 SGHDN and CDR2 FVKESK. CDR3 length: 19 residues. The CDR3 region is CASSQLPKTSGFSRDTQYF. In DNA form, the CDR3 reads TGTGCCAGCAGCCAACTCCCCAAGACTAGCGGATTTTCAAGAGATACGCAGTATTTT.

Comments on this clonotype: Its ends do not fully match the called genes, so a read error is possible. The genes are TRBV6-5 and TRBJ1-4, with 7 bases identical to TRBD1. Germline lookup yields CDR1 MNHEY and CDR2 SVGAGI. This CDR3 is built from 15 residues. CDR3 bases: TGCGCCAGGAGTTTCACGACAGGGACTAATGAAAAACTGTTTTTT. Its protein is CARSFTTGTNEKLFF.

The sample holds a few counts of this clonotype. A much larger clone sits a single nucleotide away, making a read error possible. CDR3 sequence reads: CASNLAGPTGELFF. The DNA for the CDR3 is TGTGCCAGCAACCTGGCCGGACCCACCGGGGAGCTGTTTTTT. The chain uses TRBV5-6 and TRBJ2-2; D is undetermined. The V gene's germline CDR1 is SGHDT and CDR2 YYEEEE. CDR3 length equals 14 residues. Deletions cut 6 bases from V and 4 bases from J, with 13 bases between.

This clonotype appeared a single time. The DNA of the CDR3 is TGTGCCAGCAGCTTGGGTACAGGGTTCAAACGAGAGACCCAGTACTTC. This gives the protein CASSLGTGFKRETQYF. The chain has TRBV5-5 and TRBJ2-5, with D perhaps TRBD1 (6 bases). Deletions cut 0 bases from V and 4 bases from J, with 16 bases between. The CDR3 sequence is 16 residues long. Looked up from germline, CDR1 is SGHKS and CDR2 is YYEKEE (reference sequence).

In the case of this clonotype: With a much larger clone just one base away, this may be a read error. V and J are TRBV7-9 and TRBJ2-7; 10 bases map to TRBD1. Germline CDR1 SEHNR, CDR2 FQNEAQ (reference sequence). The length of the CDR3 is 15 residues. The V gene end was trimmed by 4 bases and the J gene end by 3 bases; junction bases not matched to a gene: 6. The CDR3 sequence is CASSSLDRGDYEQYF. In nucleotides, the CDR3 is TGTGCCAGCAGCTCCCTGGACAGGGGGGACTACGAGCAGTACTTC.

The chain joins TRBV28 to TRBJ2-1, with D possibly being TRBD1 or TRBD2 (6 bases each). Trimming cost V 7 bases and J 5 bases, with 21 bases left between them. CDR1 MDHEN and CDR2 SYDVKM come from the germline V gene. There are 16 residues in the CDR3. The CDR3 loop is CASMEGFRGLNNEQFF. The CDR3 region has the DNA TGTGCCAGCATGGAGGGGTTTCGGGGGCTCAACAATGAGCAGTTCTTC.

The chain links TRBV6-2 or TRBV6-3 to TRBJ2-7; D is uncertain. The germline V gene has CDR1 MNHEY and CDR2 SVGEGT. The CDR3 consists of 16 residues. The V end was cut by 0 bases, the J end by 12 bases, with 24 bases between. CDR3 in amino acids: CASSYSSGFMSGERYF. DNA for the CDR3: TGTGCCAGCAGTTACTCGTCAGGATTTATGAGTGGCGAACGGTACTTC.

In this sample, this clonotype turned up many times. The chain has TRBV20-1 and TRBJ1-2, with D perhaps TRBD1 (6 bases). The germline gives CDR1 DFQATT, CDR2 SNEGSKA (reference sequence). Trimming removed 0 bases at V and 5 bases at J, with 10 bases between. The CDR3 is made up of 13 amino acids. The CDR3 nucleotides read TGCAGTGCTAGAGATCGGGGGGCTTATGGCTACACCTTC. Translation gives CSARDRGAYGYTF.

On this clonotype itself: The junction shows a germline mismatch at one end, possibly a read error. This rearrangement joins TRBV6-5 to TRBJ2-7, with D possibly TRBD2 on 5 matching bases. There are 14 residues in the CDR3. Germline V gene data show CDR1 as MNHEY and CDR2 as SVGAGI. CDR3 amino acids: CASKLTSGTYEKYF. The CDR3 bases are TGTGCCAGCAAGCTCACTAGTGGAACTTACGAGAAGTACTTC.

This clonotype was observed many times. V usage is TRBV5-6 and J usage is TRBJ2-7; no clear D. In germline, CDR1 is SGHDT, CDR2 YYEEEE. Trimming took off 2 bases at V and 2 bases at J, with 11 bases between the two ends. The CDR3 spans 14 residues. CDR3 nucleotide sequence: TGTGCCAGCAGCTTAAATTTCGGAGCCTACGAGCAGTACTTC. Encoded protein: CASSLNFGAYEQYF.